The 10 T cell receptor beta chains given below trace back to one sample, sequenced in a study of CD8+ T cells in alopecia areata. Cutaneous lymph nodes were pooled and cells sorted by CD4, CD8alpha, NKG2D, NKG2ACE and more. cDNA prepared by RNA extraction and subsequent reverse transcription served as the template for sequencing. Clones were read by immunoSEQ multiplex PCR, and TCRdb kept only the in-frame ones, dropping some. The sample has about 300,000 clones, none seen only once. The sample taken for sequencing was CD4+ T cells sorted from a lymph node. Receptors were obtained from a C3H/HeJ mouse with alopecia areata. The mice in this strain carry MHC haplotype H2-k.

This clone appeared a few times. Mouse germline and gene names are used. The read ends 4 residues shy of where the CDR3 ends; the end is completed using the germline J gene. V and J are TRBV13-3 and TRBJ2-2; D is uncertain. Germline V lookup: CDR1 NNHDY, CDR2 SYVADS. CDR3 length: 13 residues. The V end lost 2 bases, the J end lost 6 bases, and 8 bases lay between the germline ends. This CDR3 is CASSEAGPGQLYF. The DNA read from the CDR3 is TGTGCCAGCAGTGAAGCAGGCCCCGGG.

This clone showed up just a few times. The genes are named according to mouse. Partial CDR3 DNA: TGCACCTGCAGTGCCCGGACTGGGGGAGATGCT. Its translation: CTCSARTGGDA. The whole CDR3 is CTCSARTGGDAEQFF. This chain joins TRBV1 and TRBJ2-1; 10 nucleotides agree with TRBD2. The sequenced fragment ends 4 residues before the CDR3 boundary, so the rest is inferred from the germline J gene. The J segment lost 5 bases and the V segment lost 3 bases, leaving 4 bases of the junction unmatched. CDR1 and CDR2 from the germline V gene are NSQYPW and LRSPGD (reference sequence). The CDR3 consists of 15 residues.

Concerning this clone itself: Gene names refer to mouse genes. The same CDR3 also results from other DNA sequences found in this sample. Here the CDR3 reads CAWSLGGGQDTQYF. The covered CDR3 bases are TGTGCCTGGAGTCTGGGGGGAGGACAAGAC. The chain joins TRBV31 to TRBJ2-5; D is possibly TRBD2 (6 bases). The read ends 4 residues before the CDR3 terminus; that terminus is restored from the germline J gene. Germline V CDR1 and CDR2: GKSSPN, SITVG. V lost 0 bases, J lost 3 bases, and 10 bases lay in between. The length of the CDR3 is 14 residues.

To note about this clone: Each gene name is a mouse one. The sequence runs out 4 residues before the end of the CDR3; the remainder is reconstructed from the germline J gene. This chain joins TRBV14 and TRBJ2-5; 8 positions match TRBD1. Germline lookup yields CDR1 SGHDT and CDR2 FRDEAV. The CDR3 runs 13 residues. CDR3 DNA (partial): TGTGCCAGCAGCAGTACAGGGGGGGAC. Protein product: CASSSTGGD. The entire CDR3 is CASSSTGGDTQYF. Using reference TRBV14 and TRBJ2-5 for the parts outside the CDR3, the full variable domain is EAGVTQSPRYAVLQEGQAVSFWCDPISGHDTLYWYQQPRDQGPQLLVYFRDEAVIDNSQLPSDRFSAVRPKGTNSTLKIQSAKQGDTATYLCASSSTGGDTQYFGPGTRLLVL.

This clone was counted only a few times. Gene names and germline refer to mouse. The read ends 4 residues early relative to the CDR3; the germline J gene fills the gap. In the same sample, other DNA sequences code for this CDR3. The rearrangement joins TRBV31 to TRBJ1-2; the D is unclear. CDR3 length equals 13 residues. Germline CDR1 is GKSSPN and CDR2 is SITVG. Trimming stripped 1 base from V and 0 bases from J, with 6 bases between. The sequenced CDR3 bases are TGTGCCTGGAGTCGACAAACAAACTCC. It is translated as CAWSRQTNS. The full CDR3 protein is CAWSRQTNSDYTF. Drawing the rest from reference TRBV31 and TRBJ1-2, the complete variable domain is AQTIHQWPVAEIKAVGSPLSLGCTIKGKSSPNLYWYWQATGGTLQQLFYSITVGQVESVVQLNLSASRPKDDQFILSTEKLLLSHSGFYLCAWSRQTNSDYTFGSGTRLLVI.

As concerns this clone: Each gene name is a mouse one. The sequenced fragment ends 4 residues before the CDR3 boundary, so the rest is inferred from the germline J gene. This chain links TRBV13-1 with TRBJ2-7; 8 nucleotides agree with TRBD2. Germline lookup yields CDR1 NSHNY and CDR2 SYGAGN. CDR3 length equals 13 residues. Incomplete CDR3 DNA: TGTGCCAGCAGAAGAGGGGGGGGCGAT. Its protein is CASRRGGGD. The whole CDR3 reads CASRRGGGDEQYF.

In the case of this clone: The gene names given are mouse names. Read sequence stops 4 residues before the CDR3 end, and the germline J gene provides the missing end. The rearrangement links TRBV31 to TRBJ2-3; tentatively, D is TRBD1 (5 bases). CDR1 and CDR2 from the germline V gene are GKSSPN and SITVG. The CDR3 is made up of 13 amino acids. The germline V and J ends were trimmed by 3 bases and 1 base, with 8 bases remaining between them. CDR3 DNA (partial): TGTGCCTGGAGGCAGGGTGGTGCAGAA. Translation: CAWRQGGAE. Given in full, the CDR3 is CAWRQGGAETLYF.

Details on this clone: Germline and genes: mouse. The DNA read from the CDR3 is TGTGCCTGGAGTGGGACAGGGGATAATTCGCCC. Protein sequence: CAWSGTGDNSP. The whole CDR3 reads CAWSGTGDNSPLYF. The V call is TRBV31, the J call TRBJ1-6; 10 nucleotides align to TRBD1. The read is 3 residues too short to cover the CDR3 end, so that end is filled in from the germline J gene. TRBJ1-6 is recorded as an ORF, its role being uncertain. CDR3 length: 14 residues. From germline, CDR1 is GKSSPN and CDR2 SITVG. Trimming removed 2 bases from V and 5 bases from J; junction bases left unmatched: 0.

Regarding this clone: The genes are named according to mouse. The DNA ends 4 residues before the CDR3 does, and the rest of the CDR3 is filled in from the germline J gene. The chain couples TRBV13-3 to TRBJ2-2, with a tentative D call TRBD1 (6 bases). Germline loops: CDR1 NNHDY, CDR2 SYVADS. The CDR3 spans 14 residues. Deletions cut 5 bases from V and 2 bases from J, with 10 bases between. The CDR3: CASRPQGNTGQLYF. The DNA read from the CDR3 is TGTGCCAGCAGACCTCAGGGGAACACCGGG.

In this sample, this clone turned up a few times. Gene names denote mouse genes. The sequenced part of the CDR3 DNA is TGTGCCAGCCGGGGGGTCTCGAGCTCCTAT. Its translation: CASRGVSSSY. The full-length CDR3 reads as CASRGVSSSYEQYF. The chain is built from TRBV13-3 and TRBJ2-7; the D gene is possibly TRBD2 (6 bases). The DNA ends 4 residues before the CDR3 does, and the rest of the CDR3 is filled in from the germline J gene. The CDR3 is 14 amino acids. V was clipped by 7 bases and J by 0 bases, with 14 bases between them. The germline V gene encodes CDR1 NNHDY and CDR2 SYVADS.